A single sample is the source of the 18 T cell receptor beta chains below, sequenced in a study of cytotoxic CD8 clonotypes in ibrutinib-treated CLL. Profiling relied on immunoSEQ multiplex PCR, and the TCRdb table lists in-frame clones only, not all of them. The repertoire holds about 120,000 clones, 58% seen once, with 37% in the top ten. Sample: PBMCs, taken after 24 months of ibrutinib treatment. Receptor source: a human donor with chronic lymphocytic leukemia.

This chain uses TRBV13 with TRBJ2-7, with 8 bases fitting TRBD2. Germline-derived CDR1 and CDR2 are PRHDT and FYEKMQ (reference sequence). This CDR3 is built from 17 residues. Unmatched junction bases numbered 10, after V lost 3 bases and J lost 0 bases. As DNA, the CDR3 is TGTGCCAGCAGCTTTACTAGCGGTGCCCTGGGCTCCTACGAGCAGTACTTC. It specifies CASSFTSGALGSYEQYF.

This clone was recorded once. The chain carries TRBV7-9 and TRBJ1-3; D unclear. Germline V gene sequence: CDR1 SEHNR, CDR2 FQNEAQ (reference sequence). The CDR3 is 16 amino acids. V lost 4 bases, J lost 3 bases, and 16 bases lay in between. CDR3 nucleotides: TGTGCCAGCAGCTCCCCCTATGGCAGTGTTGGAAACACCATATATTTT. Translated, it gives CASSSPYGSVGNTIYF.

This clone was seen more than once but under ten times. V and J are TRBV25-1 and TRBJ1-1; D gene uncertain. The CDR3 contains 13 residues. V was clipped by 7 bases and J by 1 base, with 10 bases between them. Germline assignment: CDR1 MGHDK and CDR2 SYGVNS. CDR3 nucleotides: TGTGCCAGCAAGAGCCAGTCGAACACTGAAGCTTTCTTT. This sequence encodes CASKSQSNTEAFF.

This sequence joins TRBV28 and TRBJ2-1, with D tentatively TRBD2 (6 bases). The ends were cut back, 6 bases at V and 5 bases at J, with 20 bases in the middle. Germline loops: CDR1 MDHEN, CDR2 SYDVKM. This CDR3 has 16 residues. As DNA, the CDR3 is TGTGCCAGCAGACTGGGAGGCCGCGTTTTGAACAATGAGCAGTTCTTC. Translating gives CASRLGGRVLNNEQFF.

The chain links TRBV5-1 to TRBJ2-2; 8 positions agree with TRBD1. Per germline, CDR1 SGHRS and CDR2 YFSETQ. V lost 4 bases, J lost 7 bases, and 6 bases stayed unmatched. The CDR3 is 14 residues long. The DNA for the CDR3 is TGCGCCAGCAGCACGACAGGGGCCAGCGGGGAGCTGTTTTTT. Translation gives CASSTTGASGELFF.

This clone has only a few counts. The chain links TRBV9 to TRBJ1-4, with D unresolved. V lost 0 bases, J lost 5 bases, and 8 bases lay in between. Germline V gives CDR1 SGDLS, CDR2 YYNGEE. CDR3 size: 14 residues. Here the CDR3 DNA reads TGTGCCAGCAGCGTAGCCAACCAGAATGAAAAACTGTTTTTT. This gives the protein CASSVANQNEKLFF.

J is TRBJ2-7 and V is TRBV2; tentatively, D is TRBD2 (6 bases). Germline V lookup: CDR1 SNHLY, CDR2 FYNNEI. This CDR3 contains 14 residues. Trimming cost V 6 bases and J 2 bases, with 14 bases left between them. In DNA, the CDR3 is TGTGCCAGCAGATCGGGACTGGACCCCTACGAGCAGTACTTC. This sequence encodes CASRSGLDPYEQYF.

The CDR3 sequence is CASSSQGEGRKQYF. In nucleotides, the CDR3 is TGTGCCAGCAGCTCCCAAGGGGAGGGGAGGAAGCAGTACTTC. The chain couples TRBV7-2 to TRBJ2-7, with 7 bases that match TRBD2. With 4 bases clipped from V and 8 bases from J, the junction kept 11 bases outside the gene matches. Germline V lookup: CDR1 SGHTA, CDR2 FQGNSA. This CDR3 is built from 14 residues.

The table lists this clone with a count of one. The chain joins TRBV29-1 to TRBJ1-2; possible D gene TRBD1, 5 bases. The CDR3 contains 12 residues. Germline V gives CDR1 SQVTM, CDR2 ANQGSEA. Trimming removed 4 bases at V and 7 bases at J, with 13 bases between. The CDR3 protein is CSVVGAVIGYTF. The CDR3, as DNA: TGCAGCGTTGTCGGGGCGGTTATTGGCTACACCTTC.

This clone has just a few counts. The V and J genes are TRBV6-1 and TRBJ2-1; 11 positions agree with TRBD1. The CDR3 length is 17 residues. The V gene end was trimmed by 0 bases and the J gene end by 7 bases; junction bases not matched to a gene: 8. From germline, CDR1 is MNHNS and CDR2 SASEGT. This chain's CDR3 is CASSEARGDRGWNEQFF. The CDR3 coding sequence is TGTGCCAGCAGTGAAGCCCGGGGGGACAGGGGGTGGAATGAGCAGTTCTTC.

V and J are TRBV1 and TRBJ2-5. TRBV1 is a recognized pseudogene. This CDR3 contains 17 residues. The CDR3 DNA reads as TGCACCAGCAGCCAAGCAGGCCTTCATAGATGGGGAGAGACCCAGTACTTC. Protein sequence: CTSSQAGLHRWGETQYF.

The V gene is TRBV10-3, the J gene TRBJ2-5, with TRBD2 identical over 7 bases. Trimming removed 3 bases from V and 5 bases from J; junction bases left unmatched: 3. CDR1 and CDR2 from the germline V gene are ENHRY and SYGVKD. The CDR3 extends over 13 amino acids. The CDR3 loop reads CAISDRGEETQYF. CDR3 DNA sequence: TGTGCCATCAGTGATCGGGGGGAGGAGACCCAGTACTTC.

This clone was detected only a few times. CDR3 nucleotide sequence: TGTGCCTGGAGTGTCAATAGGGAGACCCAGTACTTC. Translated: CAWSVNRETQYF. The gene calls are TRBV30 and TRBJ2-5, with D hard to call. Trimming cost V 0 bases and J 5 bases, with 7 bases left between them. The V gene's germline CDR1 is GTSNPN and CDR2 SVGIG (reference sequence). CDR3 length: 12 amino acids.

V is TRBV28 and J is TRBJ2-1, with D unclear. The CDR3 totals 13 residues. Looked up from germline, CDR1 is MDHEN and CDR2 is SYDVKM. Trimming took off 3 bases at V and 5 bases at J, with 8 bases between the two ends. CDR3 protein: CASSFAKHNEQFF. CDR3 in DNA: TGTGCCAGCAGTTTTGCCAAGCACAATGAGCAGTTCTTC.

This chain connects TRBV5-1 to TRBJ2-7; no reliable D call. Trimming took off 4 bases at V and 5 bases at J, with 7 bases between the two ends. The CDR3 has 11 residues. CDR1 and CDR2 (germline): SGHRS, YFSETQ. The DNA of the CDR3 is TGCGCCAGCAGCGAAGACCACGAGCAGTACTTC. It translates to CASSEDHEQYF.

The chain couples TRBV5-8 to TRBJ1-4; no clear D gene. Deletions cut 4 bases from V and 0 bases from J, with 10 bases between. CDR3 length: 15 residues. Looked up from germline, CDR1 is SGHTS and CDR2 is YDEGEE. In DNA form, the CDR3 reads TGTGCCAGCAGCCCGCAAATCACAACTAATGAAAAACTGTTTTTT. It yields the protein CASSPQITTNEKLFF.

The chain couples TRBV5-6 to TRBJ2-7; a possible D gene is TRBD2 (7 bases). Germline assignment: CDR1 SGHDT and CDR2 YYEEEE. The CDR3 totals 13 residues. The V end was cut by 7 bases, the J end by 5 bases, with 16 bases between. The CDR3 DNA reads TGTGCCAGCTCGTACGGAGGGGGGGACGAGCAGTACTTC. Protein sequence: CASSYGGGDEQYF.

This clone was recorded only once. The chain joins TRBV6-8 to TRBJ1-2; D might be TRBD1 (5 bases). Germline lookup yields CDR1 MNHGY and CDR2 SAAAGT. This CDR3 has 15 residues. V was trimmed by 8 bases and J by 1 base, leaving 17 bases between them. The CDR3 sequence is CASPRKQDFNYGYTF. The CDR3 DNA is TGTGCCAGCCCAAGAAAACAGGATTTTAACTATGGCTACACCTTC.